Presented here are 23 T cell receptor beta chains from one specimen sequenced in a study of cytomegalovirus exposure and HLA in healthy donors listed by TCRdb under 2017. Library prep was done by the immunoSEQ multiplex PCR assay. For the multiplex PCR, a mixture combining 60 forward primers for TCR Vbeta segments and 13 reverse primers for TCR Jbeta segments was used. What TCRdb holds here is the immuneACCESS table cut down to in-frame rearrangements. Part of the clones is not present; checked against another copy, under half of the missing clones reflect an unresolved V gene, and the others are unexplained. The sample includes approximately 150,000 clones, with 76% observed a single time. The top ten clonotypes cover about 3.1% of the sample. The specimen was PBMCs. The receptors here all came from a male donor in good health and CMV-seronegative.

This clone was picked up one time. This rearrangement joins TRBV11-3 to TRBJ2-2; 14 bases agree with TRBD2. The CDR3 covers 17 residues. The junction had 5 bases not matched to a gene; V was cut back by 5 bases and J by 3 bases. The germline CDR1 and CDR2 sequences are SGHNT and YENEEA. CDR3 sequence reads: CASSPGTSGGYTGELFF. CDR3 coding DNA: TGTGCCAGCAGCCCCGGGACTAGCGGGGGCTACACCGGGGAGCTGTTTTTT.

This clone turned up a few times. The DNA of the CDR3 is TGTGCCAGCGGGACGACAGGGATCTATGGCTACACCTTC. It encodes CASGTTGIYGYTF. The chain links TRBV2 to TRBJ1-2; 7 bases agree with TRBD1. The CDR3 consists of 13 residues. In germline, CDR1 is SNHLY, CDR2 FYNNEI. V lost 8 bases to trimming and J lost 4 bases; unmatched junction nucleotides: 7.

This clone was recorded a few times. The CDR3 protein is CASSEGLANYGYTF. Written as DNA, the CDR3 is TGTGCCAGCAGTGAAGGCCTAGCTAACTATGGCTACACCTTC. The V gene is TRBV6-1, the J gene TRBJ1-2; D is undetermined. Germline V lookup: CDR1 MNHNS, CDR2 SASEGT. The CDR3 totals 14 residues. Trimming removed 1 base from V and 0 bases from J, with 6 bases in between.

This clone was detected only once. The chain couples TRBV5-1 to TRBJ2-1, with 11 bases fitting TRBD2. The ends lost 4 bases at V and 8 bases at J; junction bases unmatched: 11. CDR3 length: 16 residues. CDR1 is SGHRS, CDR2 YFSETQ, per germline. The CDR3 DNA reads TGCGCCAGCAGCCCGGGGGATAGCGGGGGGGTGGATGAGCAGTTCTTC. Its protein product is CASSPGDSGGVDEQFF.

This clone turned up a few times. The chain couples TRBV29-1 to TRBJ2-1; TRBD2 matches 8 bases. The junction had 7 bases not matched to a gene; V was cut back by 0 bases and J by 6 bases. The CDR3 covers 15 residues. CDR1 and CDR2 from the germline V gene are SQVTM and ANQGSEA. The CDR3 DNA follows: TGCAGCGTTGAAGATCGAGCGGGAGATTCCAATGAGCAGTTCTTC. Amino acid sequence: CSVEDRAGDSNEQFF.

The CDR3 nucleotides are TGCGCCAGCAGCTTGGAGCGGACGAACTACGAGCAGTACTTC. Its protein is CASSLERTNYEQYF. The V and J genes are TRBV5-1 and TRBJ2-7; weak D call: TRBD2 (5 bases). CDR1 is SGHRS, CDR2 YFSETQ, per germline. The CDR3 extends over 14 amino acids. V was pared by 0 bases and J by 3 bases, with 10 bases between.

The genes are TRBV2 and TRBJ2-1, with 7 nucleotides matching TRBD1. In germline, CDR1 is SNHLY, CDR2 FYNNEI. J gave up 14 bases and V 6 bases, and 7 bases lay outside the gene matches. The CDR3 runs to 11 residues. CDR3 bases: TGTGCCAGCAGGATGAAACAGGGGAAGTTCTTC. Translation gives CASRMKQGKFF.

V is TRBV28 and J is TRBJ1-1, with D possibly TRBD1 on 5 matching bases. Germline CDR1 and CDR2: MDHEN and SYDVKM. Trimming removed 5 bases from V and 0 bases from J, with 13 bases in between. The CDR3 sequence is 15 residues long. CDR3 nucleotides: TGTGCCAGCAGTGCCCCATCAGGGTTGAACACTGAAGCTTTCTTT. Its translation is CASSAPSGLNTEAFF.

The chain uses TRBV23-1 and TRBJ1-5; no reliable D call. TRBV23-1 is noted as an ORF with a role that remains uncertain. The CDR3 is 14 residues long. V dropped 7 bases and J dropped 0 bases, with 10 bases sitting between them. The CDR3: CASNLSSSNQPQHF. In nucleotides, the CDR3 is TGCGCCAGCAACCTATCGAGTAGCAATCAGCCCCAGCATTTT.

This clone was detected a few times. V and J are TRBV7-9 and TRBJ2-5; D possibly corresponds to TRBD1 (6 bases). V was cut by 4 bases and J by 5 bases, with 14 bases left in between. Looked up from germline, CDR1 is SEHNR and CDR2 is FQNEAQ (reference sequence). This CDR3 spans 14 amino acids. The CDR3 loop reads CASSSLIRGETQYF. CDR3 DNA sequence: TGTGCCAGCAGCTCACTTATAAGGGGGGAGACCCAGTACTTC.

The J gene is TRBJ1-1, the V gene TRBV30, with TRBD1 identical over 10 bases. With V trimmed by 4 bases and J by 3 bases, 8 bases remained unmatched. The CDR3 is 15 amino acids. Germline V CDR1 and CDR2: GTSNPN, SVGIG (reference sequence). CDR3 nucleotides: TGTGCCTGGATACCTCCGGGACAGGGGTACACTGAAGCTTTCTTT. Translation gives CAWIPPGQGYTEAFF.

The rearrangement joins TRBV5-4 to TRBJ2-7; TRBD2 agrees at 9 bases. The trim removed 4 bases at V and 4 bases at J, leaving 12 bases unmatched. From germline, CDR1 is SGHNT and CDR2 YYREEE (reference sequence). This CDR3 has 16 residues. The CDR3 sequence is CASSGGSGGILYEQYF. CDR3 nucleotides: TGTGCCAGCAGCGGGGGTAGCGGGGGAATACTGTACGAGCAGTACTTC.

J is TRBJ1-2 and V is TRBV7-2; D is ambiguous. The CDR3 contains 12 residues. The ends were cut back, 5 bases at V and 4 bases at J, with 8 bases in the middle. The V gene's germline CDR1 is SGHTA and CDR2 FQGNSA. CDR3 protein: CASSPSVYGYTF. The CDR3 DNA sequence: TGTGCCAGCAGCCCTAGTGTCTATGGCTACACCTTC.

The chain has TRBV6-5 and TRBJ1-2, with D maybe TRBD1 (6 bases). Germline CDR1 and CDR2: MNHEY and SVGAGI. V lost 6 bases and J 7 bases, leaving 21 bases between the germline ends. This CDR3 is 15 amino acids long. CDR3 loop: CASSPKPDRRSGYTF. CDR3 DNA: TGTGCCAGCAGCCCCAAGCCTGACAGGAGGTCTGGCTACACCTTC.

The rearrangement uses TRBV2 and TRBJ2-7; D unclear. Germline CDR1 and CDR2: SNHLY and FYNNEI. The CDR3 has 11 residues. V was shortened by 7 bases and J by 1 base, with 5 bases between the two germline ends. The CDR3 DNA is TGTGCCAGCATGCAGTCCTACGAGCAGTACTTC. It is translated as CASMQSYEQYF.

This chain joins TRBV4-1 and TRBJ2-5, with D perhaps matching TRBD1 (6 bases). Judging by the DNA end, TRBJ2-7 fits better; the J call may be wrong. The CDR3 runs 16 residues. Germline CDR1 and CDR2: MGHRA and YSYEKL. CDR3 region: CASSQDEGRGYYEQYF. The DNA for the CDR3 is TGCGCCAGCAGCCAAGATGAGGGCAGGGGATACTACGAGCAGTACTTC.

This clone was detected only a few times. V and J are TRBV28 and TRBJ1-5; no definite D call. The V gene's germline CDR1 is MDHEN and CDR2 SYDVKM. With 3 bases removed from V and 7 bases from J, the gap between germline ends came to 13 bases. CDR3 length: 14 amino acids. CDR3 coding DNA: TGTGCCAGCAGTTTGCAGAAATCCCGCCAGCCCCAGCATTTT. Its protein product is CASSLQKSRQPQHF.

This clone was observed once. The V gene is TRBV25-1, the J gene TRBJ1-1; tentative D call: TRBD1 (5 bases). The V end was cut by 4 bases, the J end by 0 bases, with 12 bases between. Germline CDR1 reads MGHDK; CDR2 reads SYGVNS. The CDR3 has 15 amino acids. The CDR3 nucleotides read TGTGCCAGCAGTGCGCTGGACAAGTTGAACACTGAAGCTTTCTTT. This codes for CASSALDKLNTEAFF.

The rearrangement joins TRBV9 to TRBJ2-7; 8 nucleotides align to TRBD2. The CDR3 has 14 residues. V shed 3 bases, J shed 1 base, and the junction held 3 bases outside the gene matches. Germline CDR1 SGDLS, CDR2 YYNGEE. In nucleotides, the CDR3 is TGTGCCAGCAGCGCGACTAGCGTATCCTACGAGCAGTACTTC. Protein sequence: CASSATSVSYEQYF.

The rearrangement joins TRBV7-2 to TRBJ2-7; D gene uncertain. V dropped 5 bases and J dropped 4 bases, with 6 bases sitting between them. Germline lookup yields CDR1 SGHTA and CDR2 FQGNSA. The CDR3 runs 11 residues. CDR3 amino acids: CASSIGYEQYF. For the CDR3, the DNA is TGTGCCAGCAGCATCGGGTACGAGCAGTACTTC.

The chain carries TRBV18 and TRBJ1-4, with D perhaps matching TRBD1 (5 bases). The CDR3 loop spans 13 amino acids. The V end was cut by 4 bases, the J end by 8 bases, with 11 bases between. The germline V gene has CDR1 KGHSH and CDR2 LQKENI. The CDR3 DNA reads as TGTGCCAGCTCACAGACAGTAGGGGAAAAACTGTTTTTT. This gives the protein CASSQTVGEKLFF.

This chain joins TRBV19 and TRBJ2-2; D remains unclear. The CDR3 contains 14 residues. Germline CDR1 and CDR2: LNHDA and SQIVND (reference sequence). V lost 10 bases, J lost 1 base, and 13 bases lay in between. The CDR3 sequence: CAIREGENTGELFF. As DNA, the CDR3 is TGTGCCATCAGAGAAGGAGAGAACACCGGGGAGCTGTTTTTT. The full variable domain, in which reference TRBV19 and TRBJ2-2 provide the parts outside the CDR3, is DGGITQSPKYLFRKEGQNVTLSCEQNLNHDAMYWYRQDPGQGLRLIYYSQIVNDFQKGDIAEGYSVSREKKESFPLTVTSAQKNPTAFYLCAIREGENTGELFFGEGSRLTVL.

This chain connects TRBV27 to TRBJ1-5, with 8 bases matching TRBD1. Losses at the gene ends were 6 bases for V and 2 bases for J; bases not matched to a gene: 6. CDR1 and CDR2 (germline): MNHEY, SMNVEV (reference sequence). The CDR3 is 15 amino acids. The CDR3 DNA is TGTGCCAGCAGAAGGACAGGGACTGGCAATCAGCCCCAGCATTTT. Its protein is CASRRTGTGNQPQHF.